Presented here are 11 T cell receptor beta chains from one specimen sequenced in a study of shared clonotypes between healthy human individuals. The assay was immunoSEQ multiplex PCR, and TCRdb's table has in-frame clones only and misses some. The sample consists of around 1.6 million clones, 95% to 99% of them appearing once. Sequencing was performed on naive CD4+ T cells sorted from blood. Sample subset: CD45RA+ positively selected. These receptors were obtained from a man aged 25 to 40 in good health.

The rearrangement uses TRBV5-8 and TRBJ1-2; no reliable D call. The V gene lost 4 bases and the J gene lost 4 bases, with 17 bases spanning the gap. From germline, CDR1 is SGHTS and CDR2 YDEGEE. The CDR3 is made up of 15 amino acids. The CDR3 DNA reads TGTGCCAGCAGCACCGACGTGGGCCAGCTCTATGGCTACACCTTC. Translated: CASSTDVGQLYGYTF.

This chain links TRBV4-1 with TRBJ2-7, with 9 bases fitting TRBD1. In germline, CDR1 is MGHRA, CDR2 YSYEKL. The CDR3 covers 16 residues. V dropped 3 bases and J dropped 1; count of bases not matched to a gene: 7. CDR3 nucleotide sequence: TGCGCCAGCAGCCATCCCGACAGGGGGAGATCCTACGAGCAGTACTTC. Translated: CASSHPDRGRSYEQYF.

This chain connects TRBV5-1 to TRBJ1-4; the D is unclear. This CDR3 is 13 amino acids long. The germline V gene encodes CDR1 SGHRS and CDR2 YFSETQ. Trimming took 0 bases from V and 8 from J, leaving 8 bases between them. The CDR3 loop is CASSLGPEEKLFF. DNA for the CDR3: TGCGCCAGCAGCTTGGGTCCAGAGGAAAAACTGTTTTTT.

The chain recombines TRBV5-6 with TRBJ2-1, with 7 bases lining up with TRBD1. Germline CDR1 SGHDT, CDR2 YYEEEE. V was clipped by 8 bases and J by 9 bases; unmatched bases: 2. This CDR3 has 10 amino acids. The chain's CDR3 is CARGGAEQFF. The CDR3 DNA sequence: TGTGCCAGAGGGGGCGCTGAGCAGTTCTTC.

CDR3 nucleotide sequence: TGTGCTAGTGGTTTGGAAGGACTAGCGGGAGGCGAGCAGTTCTTC. Protein product: CASGLEGLAGGEQFF. The chain combines TRBV12-5 with TRBJ2-1; 14 bases line up with TRBD2. The length of the CDR3 is 15 residues. V lost 1 base and J lost 10; bases outside the gene matches: 3. The germline V gene has CDR1 LGHNT and CDR2 FRNRAP.

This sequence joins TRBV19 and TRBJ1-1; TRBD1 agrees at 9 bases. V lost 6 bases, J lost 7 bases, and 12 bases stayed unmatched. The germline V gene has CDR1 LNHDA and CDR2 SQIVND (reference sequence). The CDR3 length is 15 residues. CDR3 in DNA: TGTGCCAGTAGCCTCACTGGACAGGGGAATGTTGAAGCTTTCTTT. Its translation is CASSLTGQGNVEAFF.

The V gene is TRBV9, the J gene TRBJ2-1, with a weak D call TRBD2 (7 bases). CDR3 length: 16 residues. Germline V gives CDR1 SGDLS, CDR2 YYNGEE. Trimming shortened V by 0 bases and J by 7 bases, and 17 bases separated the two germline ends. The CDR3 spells CASSVGSAGAFNEQFF. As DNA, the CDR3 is TGTGCCAGCAGCGTAGGGTCGGCGGGGGCCTTTAATGAGCAGTTCTTC.

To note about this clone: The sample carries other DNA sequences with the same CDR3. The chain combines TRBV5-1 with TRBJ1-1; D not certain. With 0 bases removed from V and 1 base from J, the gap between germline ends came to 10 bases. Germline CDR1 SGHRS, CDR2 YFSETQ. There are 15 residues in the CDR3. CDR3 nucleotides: TGCGCCAGCAGCTTGGAAGGACGGACGAACACTGAAGCTTTCTTT. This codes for CASSLEGRTNTEAFF. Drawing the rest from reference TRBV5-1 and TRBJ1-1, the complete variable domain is KAGVTQTPRYLIKTRGQQVTLSCSPISGHRSVSWYQQTPGQGLQFLFEYFSETQRNKGNFPGRFSGRQFSNSRSEMNVSTLELGDSALYLCASSLEGRTNTEAFFGQGTRLTVV.

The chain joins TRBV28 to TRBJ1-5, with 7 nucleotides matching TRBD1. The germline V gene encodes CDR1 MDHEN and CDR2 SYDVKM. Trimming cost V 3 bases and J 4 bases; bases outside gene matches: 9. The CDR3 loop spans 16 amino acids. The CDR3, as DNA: TGTGCCAGCAGTTTTCTCAGGGGGGAAAGGAATCAGCCCCAGCATTTT. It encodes CASSFLRGERNQPQHF. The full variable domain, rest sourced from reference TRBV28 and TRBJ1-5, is DVKVTQSSRYLVKRTGEKVFLECVQDMDHENMFWYRQDPGLGLRLIYFSYDVKMKEKGDIPEGYSVSREKKERFSLILESASTNQTSMYLCASSFLRGERNQPQHFGDGTRLSIL.

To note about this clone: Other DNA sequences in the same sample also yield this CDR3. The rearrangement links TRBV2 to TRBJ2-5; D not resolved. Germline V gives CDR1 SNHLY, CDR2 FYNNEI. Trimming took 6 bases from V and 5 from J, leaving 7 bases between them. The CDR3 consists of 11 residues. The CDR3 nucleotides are TGTGCCAGCAGGCCGGAGGAGACCCAGTACTTC. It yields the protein CASRPEETQYF.

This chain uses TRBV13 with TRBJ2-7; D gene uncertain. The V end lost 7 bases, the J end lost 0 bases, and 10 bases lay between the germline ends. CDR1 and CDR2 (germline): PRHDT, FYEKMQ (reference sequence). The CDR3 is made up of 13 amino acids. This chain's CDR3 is CASTPRNSYEQYF. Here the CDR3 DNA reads TGTGCCAGCACCCCACGAAACTCCTACGAGCAGTACTTC.